The clone carrying this T cell receptor (beta chain) was seen a handful of times. Its target is unknown. The data originate from a study of T cell repertoires in cytomegalovirus infection. Germline V CDR1 and CDR2: LNHDA, SQIVND (reference sequence). V was trimmed by 1 base and J by 0 bases, leaving 5 bases between them. The CDR3 runs to 14 residues. TCRdb used MiXCR to reprocess the reads, holding one entry per CDR3 protein. The sample has some 680,000 distinct CDR3 sequences, 35% seen once. Whole-study findings and limits: Summed public TCR beta family frequency identified CMV carriers bearing the relevant HLA. The ex vivo response was dominated by HLA-C-restricted CMV-specific TCR beta clonotypes.

The origin of this receptor is a human donor in good health (CMV status not recorded). Some clones in this sample may be carry-over from other donors' samples. V gene TRBV19 combines with J gene TRBJ2-3, with D unclear. Source material: PBMCs. The CDR3 DNA follows: TGTGCCAGTAGTATAGTCTCTAGCACAGATACGCAGTATTTT. It translates to CASSIVSSTDTQYF. Full variable domain (outside the CDR3, taken from reference TRBV19 and TRBJ2-3): DGGITQSPKYLFRKEGQNVTLSCEQNLNHDAMYWYRQDPGQGLRLIYYSQIVNDFQKGDIAEGYSVSREKKESFPLTVTSAQKNPTAFYLCASSIVSSTDTQYFGPGTRLTVL.